The TCR beta chain described here comes from a study of blood T cell repertoires in COVID-19. In the study overall: PBMCs, B-cell-depleted T cells, or T cells were the source of the cDNA or gDNA that made up the material.

Germline V lookup: CDR1 SGHTS, CDR2 YDEGEE. This CDR3 is 17 amino acids long. V shed 2 bases, J shed 5 bases, and the junction held 13 bases outside the gene matches. Only in-frame clones appear in the TCRdb table, and some are missing; sequencing was by immunoSEQ multiplex PCR. The sample includes about 26,000 clones, 92% of them seen just once. V usage is TRBV5-8 and J usage is TRBJ2-5; 9 bases are shared with TRBD2. The TCR was taken from a human donor in a cohort sampled during active COVID-19. Sequencing was carried out using peripheral blood. The CDR3 region is CASSFSSWRGGRETQYF. The CDR3, as DNA: TGTGCCAGCAGCTTTTCGTCGTGGCGGGGGGGCCGCGAGACCCAGTACTTC.